This T cell receptor beta chain emerged from a study of CD8 T cells in ankylosing spondylitis. Points from the study as a whole: Certain motif variants had earlier appeared in reactive arthritis synovial fluid and blood. Ankylosing spondylitis blood seemed to carry a telltale TCR beta motif made of fewer than ten highly homologous variants. Disease-linked clones were CD8+ and relatively rare in peripheral blood.

Using quantitative 5'-RACE with molecular barcodes, the authors made TCR beta libraries. Each CDR3 protein gets one entry after TCRdb re-called the 5' RACE reads with MiXCR. The sample includes 200,000 to 250,000 distinct CDR3 sequences, over 9.5% seen only once; the top ten take under 25%. The CDR3 contains 15 residues. The germline V gene encodes CDR1 ENHRY and CDR2 SYGVKD. V was trimmed by 3 bases and J by 1 base, leaving 13 bases between them. This clonotype occurred many times. Its cognate antigen is unknown. Material: blood, either unsorted or a sorted T cell fraction (not recorded which). The sequence came from a male donor with ankylosing spondylitis or in good health (not recorded which). The chain employs TRBV10-3 and TRBJ2-7; D call uncertain. CDR3 sequence reads: CAISEGSRPSYEQYF. The CDR3 nucleotides read TGTGCCATCAGTGAAGGTAGTCGCCCTTCCTACGAGCAGTACTTC.